This T cell receptor (beta chain) appears in the sequencing data of a study of T cells in Graves' hyperthyroidism and ophthalmopathy. Study details: Peripheral blood was drawn at first diagnosis, prior to all treatment. Study-level findings and limits: Most thyroid clonotypes expanded above 0.001 appeared in blood too.

RNA transcripts provided the source from which TCR beta CDR3 regions were amplified. The TCR CDR3 first-round RT-PCR relied on the HTBI primer set. TCRdb reprocessed the multiplex PCR reads with MiXCR, giving one entry per CDR3 protein. The sample has more than 650,000 distinct CDR3 sequences, 11% to 15% seen once. Stable disease denoted Graves' hyperthyroidism without ophthalmopathy progression within 18 months. Clinical symptoms, serum thyroxine and TRAb, thyroid ultrasound and orbital computed tomography were used for the diagnoses. Trimming shortened V by 5 bases and J by 7 bases, and 20 bases separated the two germline ends. Germline V gene sequence: CDR1 DFQATT, CDR2 SNEGSKA (reference sequence). CDR3 length: 14 residues. This clonotype was detected many times. Antigen specificity is unknown.

This sequence originates from a woman younger than 35 with Graves' hyperthyroidism. What was sequenced was blood. The chain couples TRBV20-1 to TRBJ2-5; the D gene could be TRBD1 or TRBD2 (6 bases each). CDR3 DNA: TGCAGTGCTGGACCTCGGGGGCGGGTGGGGACCCAGTACTTC. The encoded protein is CSAGPRGRVGTQYF.